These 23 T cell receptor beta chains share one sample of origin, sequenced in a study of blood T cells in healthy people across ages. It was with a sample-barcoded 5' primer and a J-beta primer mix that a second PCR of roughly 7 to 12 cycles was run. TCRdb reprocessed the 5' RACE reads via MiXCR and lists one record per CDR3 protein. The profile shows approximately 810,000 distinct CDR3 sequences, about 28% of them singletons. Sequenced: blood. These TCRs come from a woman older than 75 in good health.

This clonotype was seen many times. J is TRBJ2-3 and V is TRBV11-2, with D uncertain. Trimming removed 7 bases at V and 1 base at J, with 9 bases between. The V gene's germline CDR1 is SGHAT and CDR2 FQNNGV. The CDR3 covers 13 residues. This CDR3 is CASTLTGTDTQYF. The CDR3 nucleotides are TGTGCCAGCACCCTAACAGGCACAGATACGCAGTATTTT.

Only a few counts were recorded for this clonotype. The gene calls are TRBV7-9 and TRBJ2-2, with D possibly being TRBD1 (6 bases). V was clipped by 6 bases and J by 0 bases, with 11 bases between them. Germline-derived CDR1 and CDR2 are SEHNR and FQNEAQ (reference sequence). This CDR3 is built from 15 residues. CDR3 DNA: TGTGCCAGCAGGGCGGACAGAGCGAACACCGGGGAGCTGTTTTTT. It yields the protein CASRADRANTGELFF.

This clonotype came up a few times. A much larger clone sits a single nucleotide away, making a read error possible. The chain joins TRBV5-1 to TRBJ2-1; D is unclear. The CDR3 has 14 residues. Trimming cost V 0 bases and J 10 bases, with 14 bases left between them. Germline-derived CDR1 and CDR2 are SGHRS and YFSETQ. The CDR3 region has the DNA TGCGCCAGCAGCTTGGCGGAATTGTCCTACGAGCAGTTCTTC. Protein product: CASSLAELSYEQFF.

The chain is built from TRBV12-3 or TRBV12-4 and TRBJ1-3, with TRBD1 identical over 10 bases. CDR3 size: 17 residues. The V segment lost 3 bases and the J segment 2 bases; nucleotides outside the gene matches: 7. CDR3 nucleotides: TGTGCCAGCAGTTTGGGGGACAGGGGATCTCCTGGAAACACCATATATTTT. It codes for CASSLGDRGSPGNTIYF.

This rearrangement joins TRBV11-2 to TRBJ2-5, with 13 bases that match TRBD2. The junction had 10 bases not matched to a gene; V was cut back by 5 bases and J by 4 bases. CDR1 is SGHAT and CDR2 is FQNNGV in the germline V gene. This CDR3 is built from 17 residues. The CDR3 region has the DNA TGTGCCAGCAGCCCCCCCACCGGGACTAGCGGGGCAGAGACCCAGTACTTC. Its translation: CASSPPTGTSGAETQYF. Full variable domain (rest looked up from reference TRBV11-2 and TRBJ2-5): EAGVAQSPRYKIIEKRQSVAFWCNPISGHATLYWYQQILGQGPKLLIQFQNNGVVDDSQLPKDRFSAERLKGVDSTLKIQPAKLEDSAVYLCASSPPTGTSGAETQYFGPGTRLLVL.

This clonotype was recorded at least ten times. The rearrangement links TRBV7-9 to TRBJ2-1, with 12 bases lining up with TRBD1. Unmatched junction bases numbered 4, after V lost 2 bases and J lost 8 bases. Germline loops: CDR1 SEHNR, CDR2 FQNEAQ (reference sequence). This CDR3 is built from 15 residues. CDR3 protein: CASSLRDRGPYEQFF. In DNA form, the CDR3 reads TGTGCCAGCAGCTTAAGGGACAGGGGGCCCTATGAGCAGTTCTTC.

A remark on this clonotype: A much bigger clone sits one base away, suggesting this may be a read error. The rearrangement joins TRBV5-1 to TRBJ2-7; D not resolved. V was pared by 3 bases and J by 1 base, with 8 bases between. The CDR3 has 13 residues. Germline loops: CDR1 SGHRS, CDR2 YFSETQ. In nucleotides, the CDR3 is TGCGCCAGCAGCTCCCTAAATTCCTACGAGCAGTACGTC. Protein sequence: CASSSLNSYEQYV.

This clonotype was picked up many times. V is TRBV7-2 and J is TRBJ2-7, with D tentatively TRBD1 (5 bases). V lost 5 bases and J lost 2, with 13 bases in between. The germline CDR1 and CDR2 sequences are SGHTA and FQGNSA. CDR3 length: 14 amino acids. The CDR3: CASSTQTEAYEQYF. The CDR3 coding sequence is TGTGCCAGCAGCACTCAGACAGAAGCCTACGAGCAGTACTTC.

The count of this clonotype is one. CDR3 coding DNA: TGTGCCAGCAGCTTCGACAGGGCCGGCTATGGCTACACCTTC. It translates to CASSFDRAGYGYTF. The chain uses TRBV7-2 and TRBJ1-2; 7 bases are a match to TRBD1. The CDR3 has 14 residues. The J segment lost 4 bases and the V segment lost 3 bases, leaving 5 bases of the junction unmatched. Germline V CDR1 and CDR2: SGHTA, FQGNSA. Variable domain in full (rest from reference TRBV7-2 and TRBJ1-2): GAGVSQSPSNKVTEKGKDVELRCDPISGHTALYWYRQSLGQGLEFLIYFQGNSAPDKSGLPSDRFSAERTGGSVSTLTIQRTQQEDSAVYLCASSFDRAGYGYTFGSGTRLTVV.

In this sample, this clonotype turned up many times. CDR3 in amino acids: CASSFSWQEQFF. DNA for the CDR3: TGTGCCAGCAGTTTCTCTTGGCAAGAACAGTTCTTC. V usage is TRBV12-3 or TRBV12-4 and J usage is TRBJ2-1, with D unresolved. The CDR3 loop spans 12 amino acids. V shed 3 bases and J shed 13 bases, with 13 bases lying between them.

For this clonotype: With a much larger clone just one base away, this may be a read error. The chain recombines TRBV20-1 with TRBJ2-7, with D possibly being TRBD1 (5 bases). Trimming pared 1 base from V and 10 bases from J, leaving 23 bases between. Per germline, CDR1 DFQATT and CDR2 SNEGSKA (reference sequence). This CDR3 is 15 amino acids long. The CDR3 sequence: CSARGVGRDQEAQYF. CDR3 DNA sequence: TGCAGTGCTAGAGGGGTGGGGCGAGACCAAGAGGCCCAGTACTTC.

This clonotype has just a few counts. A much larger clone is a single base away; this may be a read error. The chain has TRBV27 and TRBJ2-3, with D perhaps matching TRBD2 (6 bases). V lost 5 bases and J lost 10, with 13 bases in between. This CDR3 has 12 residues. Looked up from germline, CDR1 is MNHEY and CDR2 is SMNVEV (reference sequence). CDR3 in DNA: TGTGCCAGCAGTCCCGGGAGCTTGGCGCAGTATTTT. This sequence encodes CASSPGSLAQYF.

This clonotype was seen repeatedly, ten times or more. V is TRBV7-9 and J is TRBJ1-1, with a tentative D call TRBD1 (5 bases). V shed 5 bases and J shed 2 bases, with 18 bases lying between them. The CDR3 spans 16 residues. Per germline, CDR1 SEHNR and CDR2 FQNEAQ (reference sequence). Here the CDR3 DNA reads TGTGCCAGCAGCCTCCTGGGAGGGGCGGTTAACACTGAAGCTTTCTTT. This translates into CASSLLGGAVNTEAFF.

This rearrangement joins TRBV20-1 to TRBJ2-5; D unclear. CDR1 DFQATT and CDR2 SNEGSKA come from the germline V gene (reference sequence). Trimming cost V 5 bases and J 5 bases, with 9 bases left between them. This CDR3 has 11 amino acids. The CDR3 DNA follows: TGCAGTGCTCTGGGTTGTGAGACCCAGTACTTC. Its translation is CSALGCETQYF.

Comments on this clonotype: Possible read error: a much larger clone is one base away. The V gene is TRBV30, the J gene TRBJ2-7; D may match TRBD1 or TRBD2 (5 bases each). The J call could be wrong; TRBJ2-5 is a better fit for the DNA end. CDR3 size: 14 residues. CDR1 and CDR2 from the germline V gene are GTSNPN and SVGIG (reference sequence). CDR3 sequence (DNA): TGTGCCTGGGGGCTCGGGGCAGCCAACGAGACCCAGTACTTC. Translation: CAWGLGAANETQYF.

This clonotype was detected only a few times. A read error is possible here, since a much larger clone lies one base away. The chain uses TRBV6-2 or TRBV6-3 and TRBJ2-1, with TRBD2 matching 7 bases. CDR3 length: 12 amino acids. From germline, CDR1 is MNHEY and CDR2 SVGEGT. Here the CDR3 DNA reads TGTGTCAGCACCCTATCCGGGGGGAGGCAGTTCTTC. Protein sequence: CVSTLSGGRQFF.

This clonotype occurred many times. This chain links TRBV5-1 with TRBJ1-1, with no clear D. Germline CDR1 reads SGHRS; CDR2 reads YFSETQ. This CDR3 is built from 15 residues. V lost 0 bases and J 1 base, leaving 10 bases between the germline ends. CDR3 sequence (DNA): TGCGCCAGCAGCTTGGACGGGTTAAGGAACACTGAAGCTTTCTTT. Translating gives CASSLDGLRNTEAFF.

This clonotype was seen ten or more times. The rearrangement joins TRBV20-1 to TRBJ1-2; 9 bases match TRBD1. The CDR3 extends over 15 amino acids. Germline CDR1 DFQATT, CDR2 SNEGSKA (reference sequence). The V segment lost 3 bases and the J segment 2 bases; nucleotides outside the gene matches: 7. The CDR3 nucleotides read TGCAGTGCTAGCAAGCCCGACAGGGGGAACTATGGCTACACCTTC. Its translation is CSASKPDRGNYGYTF.

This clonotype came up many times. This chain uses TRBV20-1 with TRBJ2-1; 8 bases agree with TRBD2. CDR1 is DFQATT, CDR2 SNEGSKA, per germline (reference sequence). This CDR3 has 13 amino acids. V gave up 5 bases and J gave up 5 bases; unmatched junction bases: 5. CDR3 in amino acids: CSAETSANNEQFF. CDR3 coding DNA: TGCAGTGCTGAGACTAGCGCTAACAATGAGCAGTTCTTC.

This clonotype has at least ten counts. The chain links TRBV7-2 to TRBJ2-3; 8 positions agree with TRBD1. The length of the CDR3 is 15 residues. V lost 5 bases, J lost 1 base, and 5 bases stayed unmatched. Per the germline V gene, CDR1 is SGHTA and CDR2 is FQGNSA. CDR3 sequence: CASSRDRWGTDTQYF. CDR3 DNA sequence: TGTGCCAGCAGCCGGGACAGGTGGGGCACAGATACGCAGTATTTT.

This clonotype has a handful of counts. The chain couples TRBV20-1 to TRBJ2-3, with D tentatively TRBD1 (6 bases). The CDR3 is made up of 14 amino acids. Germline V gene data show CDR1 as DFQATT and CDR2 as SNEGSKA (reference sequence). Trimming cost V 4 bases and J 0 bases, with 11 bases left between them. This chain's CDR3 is CSAKDRTSTDTQYF. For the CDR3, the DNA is TGCAGTGCTAAAGACAGGACTAGCACAGATACGCAGTATTTT.

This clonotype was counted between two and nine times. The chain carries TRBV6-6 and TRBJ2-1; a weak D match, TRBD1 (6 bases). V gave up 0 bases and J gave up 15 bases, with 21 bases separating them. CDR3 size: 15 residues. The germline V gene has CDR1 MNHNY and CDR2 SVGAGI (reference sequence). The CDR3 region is CASSYSGQSAGVRFF. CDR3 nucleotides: TGTGCCAGCAGTTACTCGGGACAATCTGCAGGGGTGAGGTTCTTC.

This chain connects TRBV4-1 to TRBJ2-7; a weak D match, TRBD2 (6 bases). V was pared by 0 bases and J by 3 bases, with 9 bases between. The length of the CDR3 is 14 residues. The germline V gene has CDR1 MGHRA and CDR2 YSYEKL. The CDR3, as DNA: TGCGCCAGCAGCCAAGATAGCGGATTCTACGAGCAGTACTTC. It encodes CASSQDSGFYEQYF.